This T cell receptor (beta chain) appears in the sequencing data of a study of shared clonotypes between healthy human individuals. The CDR3 totals 17 residues. V dropped 3 bases and J dropped 8; count of bases not matched to a gene: 12. CDR1 is LNHDA and CDR2 is SQIVND in the germline V gene (reference sequence). CD45RO-negative cells were positively selected for CCR7, leaving out terminally differentiated effector memory CD45RA+ cells. Study-wide findings and caveats: Among the subsets, naive ones generally showed larger estimated richness than memory ones. A handful of donors held approximately 4.6% of naive CD4 clonotypes in common.

The test was conducted at deep level. Only in-frame clones appear in the TCRdb table, and some are missing; sequencing was by immunoSEQ multiplex PCR. The table lists around 2,000,000 clones, just over 90% of them singletons. Worth noting for this clone: Its antigen is unknown.

The sample taken for sequencing was naive CD8+ T cells from PBMCs. The V and J genes are TRBV19 and TRBJ2-1; 11 nucleotides match TRBD2. This TCR was sampled from a man in his late teens or twenties in good health. Some clones in this sample may be carry-over from other donors' samples. DNA for the CDR3: TGTGCCAGTAGTATGAGTGGAGGTAGCGGGAGGGCACATGAGCAGTTCTTC. This translates into CASSMSGGSGRAHEQFF.